This TCR beta chain is drawn from a study of T cells after posttransplantation cyclophosphamide. Points from the study as a whole: Recipient CMV seropositivity and CMV reactivation strongly tracked TRB clonality. Blood and skin or GI T cell repertoires showed limited TRB overlap.

The junction had 7 bases not matched to a gene; V was cut back by 3 bases and J by 5 bases. CDR1 and CDR2 from the germline V gene are SGHDT and YYEEEE. This CDR3 comprises 14 residues. Treatment was busulfan-fludarabine conditioning, a marrow graft, and cyclophosphamide on days +3 and +4. Generated by immunoSEQ multiplex PCR, the TCRdb table keeps only in-frame clones and is missing some. The repertoire consists of 3,000 or so clones, none detected only once. This clone is medium-sized within its sample. The target antigen is unknown. The material sequenced was PBMCs, taken after allogeneic stem cell transplant with posttransplant cyclophosphamide. The gene calls are TRBV5-6 and TRBJ1-2, with 7 bases aligning to TRBD1. This TCR came from a male patient between 60 and 69 years old who received an allogeneic stem cell transplant from a related donor and was CMV-positive. Some T cells may originate from the graft donor. The CDR3: CASSSANRGYGYTF. Written as DNA, the CDR3 is TGTGCCAGCAGCTCGGCCAACAGGGGTTATGGCTACACCTTC.